This TCR beta chain was identified during a study of T cells in tuberculosis (dated by TCRdb to 2016 to 2018). Some background on the complete study: In the study, CD1B tetramers and high-throughput TCR immunosequencing were combined to characterize T cells specific for the mycobacterial lipid antigen glucose monomycolate (GMM). Points the paper makes about the study in general: T cells that bind the CD1B-GMM tetramer with low affinity may have been missed by the stringent sort gate.

PBMC were thawed, rested overnight, stained with GMM-loaded CD1B tetramer, a Live/Dead dye and anti-CD3, and then sorted on a FACS Aria II. The CD1B tetramers were loaded with C32 glucose monomycolate that had been purified from Rhodococcus equi. PBMC used for tetramer sorting had been depleted of CD14-expressing monocytes for a separate study before cryopreservation. Around 100,000 tetramer-negative cells were sorted from each donor and analyzed alongside the tetramer-positive cells. Antigen-specific T cells were sorted from a handful of healthy South African adults using GMM-loaded CD1B tetramers. Because TCR-alpha and TCR-beta chains were sequenced unpaired, no information on chain pairing was available. The immunoSEQ multiplex PCR assay was used to generate TCR libraries, with TCR-beta and/or TCR-alpha/delta assays applied to each sample. The amplified TCR libraries were sequenced on the Illumina high-throughput platform. In the source study's methods: Clustering and dimensionality reduction relied on pairwise TCRdist distances among GMM-specific receptors from T cells that were either sorted ex vivo or expanded in vitro. Sequence motifs defined by gene usage and CDR3 content were checked for enrichment by comparing tetramer-positive and tetramer-negative populations. Held by TCRdb, this immuneACCESS table contains in-frame sequences only and omits some clones. Under half of the omission traces to an unresolved V gene where checked; the cause of the rest is unknown. V, J and clone size are those of that table, while D and trimming were read from the DNA. The sample profile shows 70,000 to 95,000 clones; around 90% of them were found once. Approximately 2% of the sample is held by the ten biggest clonotypes.

Points on this clone: There are no base qualities to consult, and no much larger clone falls within one base.

From the cysteine through the phenylalanine, the CDR3 covers 16 amino acids. The kept DNA is CDR3 alone, 48 bases in frame from the first base. V sheds 2 bases and J sheds 0 bases, leaving 10 bases between their ends. The germline V gene provides CDR1 KGHSH and CDR2 LQKENI. Sequenced sample: CD1b-GMM tetramer-negative cells sorted from PBMCs. What the cell subset or site label conveys for this sample: T cells not binding CD1B-GMM tetramer, sorted from same donor. The receptor chain draws on TRBV18 and TRBJ2-2; no D gene call is confident. This TCR was recovered from an adult woman with latent tuberculosis. The DNA sequence reads TGTGCCAGCTCACCAAGAAGAGATCCGAACACCGGGGAGCTGTTTTTT. It codes for CASSPRRDPNTGELFF.